The subject of this entry is one T cell receptor (beta chain). The source of the sample is a study of blood T cell repertoires in COVID-19. Study information: The cDNA or gDNA used as material had been derived from T cells, B-cell-depleted T cells, or PBMCs.

Original analysis: Scientists estimated how many nucleated cells there were by amplifying reference gene primers. Produced via immunoSEQ multiplex PCR; TCRdb's table is partial and in-frame only. That table furnishes V, J and clone size, whereas the DNA furnished D and trimming. The repertoire has around 380,000 clones, more than 75% of them found once; the top ten carry around 1.1%. The CDR3 sequence is 14 residues long. The junction had 7 bases not matched to a gene; V was cut back by 7 bases and J by 6 bases. From germline, CDR1 is LNHDA and CDR2 SQIVND (reference sequence). The specimen sequenced was peripheral blood. The TCR originated in a human donor with acute or convalescent COVID-19. The donor label of this sample is uncertain. The chain joins TRBV19 to TRBJ2-1; 9 bases agree with TRBD2. The DNA for the CDR3 is TGTGCCAGTAAAGGGACTAGCCGGCGCAATGAGCAGTTCTTC. It encodes CASKGTSRRNEQFF.